These 13 T cell receptor beta chains originate from one sample sequenced in a study of blood T cell repertoires in COVID-19. The table came from immunoSEQ multiplex PCR; TCRdb's copy has only in-frame clones and leaves some out. This sample has 75,000 to 95,000 clones; 85% occur once, and the top ten carry nearly 3.5%. Sequenced: peripheral blood. The receptors come from a man between 45 and 60 years old with acute or convalescent COVID-19.

This clone was seen a handful of times. V is TRBV7-2 and J is TRBJ1-1, with D possibly TRBD1 on 5 matching bases. The CDR3 sequence is 13 residues long. With 5 bases removed from V and 7 bases from J, the gap between germline ends came to 14 bases. Germline-derived CDR1 and CDR2 are SGHTA and FQGNSA. The CDR3 loop is CASSTRTGDEAFF. CDR3 sequence (DNA): TGTGCCAGCAGCACCCGTACAGGAGATGAAGCTTTCTTT.

This clone was detected a few times. This rearrangement joins TRBV9 to TRBJ2-7; perhaps TRBD2 as D (6 bases). CDR3 size: 14 residues. Germline assignment: CDR1 SGDLS and CDR2 YYNGEE. The ends were cut back, 3 bases at V and 3 bases at J, with 13 bases in the middle. The CDR3 DNA sequence: TGTGCCAGCAGCGACGGAGGGGTAGGCTACGAGCAGTACTTC. It yields the protein CASSDGGVGYEQYF. Looking up the rest from reference TRBV9 and TRBJ2-7 gives the full variable domain: DSGVTQTPKHLITATGQRVTLRCSPRSGDLSVYWYQQSLDQGLQFLIQYYNGEERAKGNILERFSAQQFPDLHSELNLSSLELGDSALYFCASSDGGVGYEQYFGPGTRLTVT.

The rearrangement joins TRBV5-1 to TRBJ2-7; 9 bases are shared with TRBD2. This CDR3 is built from 14 residues. The junction had 5 bases not matched to a gene; V was cut back by 4 bases and J by 3 bases. Germline values: CDR1 SGHRS, CDR2 YFSETQ. DNA of the CDR3: TGCGCCAGCAGCAAGCGGGAGGCCAACTACGAGCAGTACTTC. It encodes CASSKREANYEQYF.

The gene calls are TRBV5-4 and TRBJ1-2; 8 bases align to TRBD1. Per germline, CDR1 SGHNT and CDR2 YYREEE (reference sequence). This CDR3 has 15 residues. V lost 3 bases and J lost 7; bases outside the gene matches: 11. The CDR3 region has the DNA TGTGCCAGCAGCTCGATGACAGGGGAGGGTGGTGGCTACACCTTC. Protein product: CASSSMTGEGGGYTF.

The CDR3 is CASRRGQGLAEAFF. The CDR3 DNA follows: TGTGCCAGCAGACGGGGACAGGGGCTCGCTGAAGCTTTCTTT. The rearrangement links TRBV6-5 to TRBJ1-1; TRBD1 matches 10 bases. Germline V lookup: CDR1 MNHEY, CDR2 SVGAGI. The J segment lost 6 bases and the V segment lost 6 bases, leaving 7 bases of the junction unmatched. This CDR3 is built from 14 residues.

This clone was seen more than once but under ten times. The chain employs TRBV18 and TRBJ2-7; 11 nucleotides match TRBD2. CDR1 KGHSH and CDR2 LQKENI come from the germline V gene. This CDR3 contains 16 residues. J gave up 4 bases and V 3 bases, and 8 bases lay outside the gene matches. The CDR3 nucleotides are TGTGCCAGCTCACCTCCAACTAGCGGGAGTGGGTACGAGCAGTACTTC. Protein: CASSPPTSGSGYEQYF.

This clone was seen only once. V and J are TRBV7-6 and TRBJ1-1; TRBD1 aligns across 11 bases. The V segment lost 3 bases and the J segment 2 bases; nucleotides outside the gene matches: 8. This CDR3 contains 17 residues. Germline assignment: CDR1 SGHVS and CDR2 FNYEAQ. CDR3 sequence: CASSLRTGGQGNTEAFF. The CDR3 DNA follows: TGTGCCAGCAGCTTGAGGACAGGGGGCCAGGGAAACACTGAAGCTTTCTTT.

The rearrangement uses TRBV29-1 and TRBJ1-4, with D hard to call. The CDR3 has 10 residues. Germline assignment: CDR1 SQVTM and CDR2 ANQGSEA. Trimming removed 6 bases at V and 8 bases at J, with 7 bases between. This CDR3 is CSVSEEKLFF. The CDR3 coding sequence is TGCAGCGTCTCCGAGGAAAAACTGTTTTTT.

The chain joins TRBV6-2 or TRBV6-3 to TRBJ1-1, with a possible D match to TRBD1 (6 bases). This CDR3 spans 15 amino acids. Germline V lookup: CDR1 MNHEY, CDR2 SVGEGT. V was clipped by 5 bases and J by 3 bases, with 16 bases between them. DNA of the CDR3: TGTGCCAGCAGTGGGTTTGGACAGAGCTACACTGAAGCTTTCTTT. Its protein is CASSGFGQSYTEAFF.

This chain uses TRBV12-3 or TRBV12-4 with TRBJ2-3; 7 positions agree with TRBD1. This CDR3 contains 13 residues. V gave up 6 bases and J gave up 4 bases; unmatched junction bases: 4. CDR3 bases: TGTGCCAGCAGCAGAACAGGGGCAGATACGCAGTATTTT. Translating gives CASSRTGADTQYF.

The gene calls are TRBV28 and TRBJ2-2; D uncertain. With 2 bases removed from V and 2 bases from J, the gap between germline ends came to 9 bases. Per germline, CDR1 MDHEN and CDR2 SYDVKM. The CDR3 runs 15 residues. DNA for the CDR3: TGTGCCAGCAGTTTAGCCAGGATAAACACCGGGGAGCTGTTTTTT. As protein: CASSLARINTGELFF.

The chain carries TRBV19 and TRBJ1-4, with D maybe TRBD1 (5 bases). V was cut by 6 bases and J by 5 bases, with 13 bases left in between. This CDR3 region has 14 residues. Germline V gene sequence: CDR1 LNHDA, CDR2 SQIVND (reference sequence). In DNA, the CDR3 is TGTGCCAGTAGGAGGACACCTACCAATGAAAAACTGTTTTTT. Translating gives CASRRTPTNEKLFF.

The chain combines TRBV13 with TRBJ2-1; TRBD2 agrees at 7 bases. The CDR3 covers 15 residues. The V and J ends lost 1 base and 8 bases, in that order; junction bases with no gene match: 8. CDR1 is PRHDT and CDR2 is FYEKMQ in the germline V gene (reference sequence). The CDR3 bases are TGTGCCAGCAGCTTAGAAACTAGCGTTACCCATGAGCAGTTCTTC. Translation gives CASSLETSVTHEQFF.